The source of this T cell receptor beta chain is a study of blood T cells in healthy people across ages. Across the study: Template switching captured about one barcoded beta molecule per two T cells.

The authors drew about 9.9 milliliters of peripheral blood from each donor. It was with a sample-barcoded 5' primer and a J-beta primer mix that a second PCR of roughly 7 to 12 cycles was run. Via MiXCR, TCRdb re-called the 5' RACE reads, giving one row per CDR3 protein. The table has about 1,000,000 distinct CDR3 sequences, around 43% seen once. Study-wide points: Diversity estimated from one million T cells was considered an underestimate. Leaving the PBMCs unsorted stopped any conclusive comparison of naive versus antigen-experienced cells.

The sample holds a few counts of this clonotype. The antigen remains unidentified. Germline CDR1 and CDR2: MNHEY and SVGAGI. The V segment lost 6 bases and the J segment 11 bases; nucleotides outside the gene matches: 18. This CDR3 contains 15 residues. Sequencing was done on a sample of blood. The receptor comes from an older woman in good health. The V call is TRBV6-5, the J call TRBJ2-5; 7 bases line up with TRBD1. CDR3 residues: CASSRIGRDRSKQYF. CDR3 sequence (DNA): TGTGCCAGCAGCCGCATAGGAAGGGACAGATCAAAACAGTACTTC.